The present entry profiles one T cell receptor beta chain with its context. Its antigen is unknown. The data were taken from a study of T cell responses to AZD1222 COVID-19 vaccine. Broader study findings: CD4 TCRs linked to vaccination spanned spike, dominating at 160-218 and 743-854. Donors were mostly white British, more females; clonal diversity possibly underestimated. At study baseline, merely several AZD1222 recipients were seropositive.

The CDR3 consists of 13 residues. Deletions cut 1 base from V and 3 bases from J, with 4 bases between. Germline loops: CDR1 SGHVS, CDR2 FNYEAQ. Produced via immunoSEQ multiplex PCR; TCRdb's table is partial and in-frame only. The table lists 90,000 to 120,000 clones, around 90% of them singletons. The source is an adult who received the AZD1222 COVID-19 vaccine. Sequencing was performed on peripheral blood, taken 28 days after the second AZD1222 dose. The chain uses TRBV7-6 and TRBJ2-1, with D uncertain. The CDR3 loop reads CASSLGDYNEQFF. CDR3 in DNA: TGTGCCAGCAGCTTAGGGGACTACAATGAGCAGTTCTTC.